One sample yielded the 11 T cell receptor beta chains listed below, sequenced in a study of shared T cell receptors in the human thymus. Sequencing used immunoSEQ multiplex PCR; TCRdb keeps in-frame clones, though not all of them. The repertoire holds 720,000 or so clones, with 80% to 90% as singletons. This same sample was also taken into another study, of human thymus T cells.

Sample: thymocytes. The receptors stem from a girl under two years old with a congenital heart defect.

The chain uses TRBV21-1 and TRBJ1-3; TRBD1, the table's D call, was not compared with the DNA. TRBV21-1 is a known pseudogene. There are 16 residues in the CDR3. CDR3 protein: CASSKEGQGSGNTIYF. As DNA, the CDR3 is TGTGCCAGCAGCAAAGAGGGACAGGGTTCTGGAAACACCATATATTTT.

The V call is TRBV6-1, the J call TRBJ2-7; 7 positions match TRBD1. V lost 6 bases to trimming and J lost 0 bases; unmatched junction nucleotides: 8. Germline V lookup: CDR1 MNHNS, CDR2 SASEGT. This CDR3 is built from 15 residues. As DNA, the CDR3 is TGTGCCAGCAGAAAGGGACAGCCCAGCTCCTACGAGCAGTACTTC. Translating gives CASRKGQPSSYEQYF.

This chain uses TRBV14 with TRBJ1-1; a weak D match, TRBD1 (6 bases). CDR1 is SGHDN and CDR2 is FVKESK in the germline V gene. Trimming pared 1 base from V and 0 bases from J, leaving 9 bases between. The CDR3 spans 15 residues. CDR3 region: CASSQGTEMNTEAFF. In DNA form, the CDR3 reads TGTGCCAGCAGCCAAGGGACAGAGATGAACACTGAAGCTTTCTTT.

V is TRBV11-2 and J is TRBJ2-3; 8 bases line up with TRBD1. CDR3 length: 16 residues. J was trimmed by 1 base and V by 5 bases; bases with no gene match: 8. Germline loops: CDR1 SGHAT, CDR2 FQNNGV. The CDR3 spells CASSPLDRGGTDTQYF. CDR3 coding DNA: TGTGCCAGCAGCCCGTTAGACAGGGGAGGCACAGATACGCAGTATTTT.

This chain connects TRBV6-1 to TRBJ2-1; D is perhaps TRBD2 (5 bases). Germline V gives CDR1 MNHNS, CDR2 SASEGT. This CDR3 comprises 13 residues. V lost 3 bases and J lost 8, with 11 bases in between. The CDR3 region is CASSDGVKDEQFF. CDR3 sequence (DNA): TGTGCCAGCAGTGACGGGGTGAAGGATGAGCAGTTCTTC.

The chain uses TRBV6-1 and TRBJ1-6; maybe TRBD1 (6 bases). Between the trimmed V and J ends, which lost 11 bases and 14 bases, there was a span of 22 bases. Germline V gene data show CDR1 as MNHNS and CDR2 as SASEGT. The CDR3 runs to 13 residues. The CDR3 reads CAARGGRSRTLHF. In DNA form, the CDR3 reads TGTGCCGCCCGCGGGGGCCGGTCGAGAACCCTCCACTTT.

The genes are TRBV5-5 and TRBJ1-2; 7 nucleotides agree with TRBD1. Germline V gives CDR1 SGHKS, CDR2 YYEKEE (reference sequence). J was trimmed by 3 bases and V by 3 bases; bases with no gene match: 8. The CDR3 consists of 15 residues. CDR3 sequence (DNA): TGTGCCAGCAGCTGCAGGGGGACGGACTACTATGGCTACACCTTC. Amino acid sequence: CASSCRGTDYYGYTF.

The V call is TRBV6-5, the J call TRBJ2-5; 9 bases map to TRBD1. CDR1 and CDR2 (germline): MNHEY, SVGAGI. Trimming cost V 6 bases and J 5 bases; bases outside gene matches: 10. The CDR3 covers 15 residues. The CDR3 nucleotides are TGTGCCAGCAGCCCCACGGGACAGGGCTACGAGACCCAGTACTTC. It specifies CASSPTGQGYETQYF.

This sequence joins TRBV5-1 and TRBJ1-6; D is unresolved. Germline V gene lookup returns CDR1 SGHRS and CDR2 YFSETQ. V lost 0 bases and J 10 bases, leaving 14 bases between the germline ends. The CDR3 sequence is 15 residues long. The CDR3 DNA is TGCGCCAGCAGCTTGGTCGACGGGGAAAAATCACCCCTCCACTTT. It yields the protein CASSLVDGEKSPLHF.

This clone was seen a handful of times. The V and J genes are TRBV11-2 and TRBJ2-7; 10 nucleotides match TRBD1. The germline CDR1 and CDR2 sequences are SGHAT and FQNNGV. CDR3 length: 17 residues. V lost 3 bases to trimming and J lost 5 bases; unmatched junction nucleotides: 13. The CDR3 here is CASSLATPGQGTDEQYF. The CDR3 DNA follows: TGTGCCAGCAGCTTGGCTACGCCGGGACAGGGGACGGACGAGCAGTACTTC.

This chain joins TRBV6-1 and TRBJ1-1; possible D gene TRBD1, 6 bases. The germline V and J ends were trimmed by 9 bases and 3 bases, with 14 bases remaining between them. The length of the CDR3 is 13 residues. The V gene's germline CDR1 is MNHNS and CDR2 SASEGT. In nucleotides, the CDR3 is TGTGCCAGTTGGGGGGGGCCGTACACTGAAGCTTTCTTT. As protein: CASWGGPYTEAFF.